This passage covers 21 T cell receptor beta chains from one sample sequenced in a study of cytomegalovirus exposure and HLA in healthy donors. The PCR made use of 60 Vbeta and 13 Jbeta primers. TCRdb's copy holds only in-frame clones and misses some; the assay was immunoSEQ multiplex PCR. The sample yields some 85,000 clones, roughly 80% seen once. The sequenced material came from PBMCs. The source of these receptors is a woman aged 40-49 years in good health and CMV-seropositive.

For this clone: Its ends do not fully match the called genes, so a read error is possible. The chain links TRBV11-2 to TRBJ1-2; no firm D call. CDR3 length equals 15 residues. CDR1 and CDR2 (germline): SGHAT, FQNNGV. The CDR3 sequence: CASSLDGAANDGYTF. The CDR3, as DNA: TGTGCCAGCAGCTTAGACGGAGCAGCTAACGATGGCTACACCTTC.

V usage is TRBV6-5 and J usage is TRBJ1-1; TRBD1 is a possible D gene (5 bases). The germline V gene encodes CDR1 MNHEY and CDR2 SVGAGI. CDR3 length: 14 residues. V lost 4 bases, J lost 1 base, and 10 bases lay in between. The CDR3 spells CASSSQTENTEAFF. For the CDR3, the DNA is TGTGCCAGCAGTTCCCAGACAGAGAACACTGAAGCTTTCTTT.

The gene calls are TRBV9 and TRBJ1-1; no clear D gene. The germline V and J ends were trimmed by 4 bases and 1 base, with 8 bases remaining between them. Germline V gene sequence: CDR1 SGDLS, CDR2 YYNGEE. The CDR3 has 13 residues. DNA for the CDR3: TGTGCCAGCAGCCAAGCCCCGAACACTGAAGCTTTCTTT. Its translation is CASSQAPNTEAFF.

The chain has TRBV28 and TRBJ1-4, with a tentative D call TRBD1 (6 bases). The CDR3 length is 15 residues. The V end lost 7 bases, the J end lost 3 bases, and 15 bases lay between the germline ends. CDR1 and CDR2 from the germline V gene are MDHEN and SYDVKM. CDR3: CASTQPDRPNEKLFF. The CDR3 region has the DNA TGTGCCAGCACCCAACCCGACAGGCCTAATGAAAAACTGTTTTTT. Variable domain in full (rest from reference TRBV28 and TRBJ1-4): DVKVTQSSRYLVKRTGEKVFLECVQDMDHENMFWYRQDPGLGLRLIYFSYDVKMKEKGDIPEGYSVSREKKERFSLILESASTNQTSMYLCASTQPDRPNEKLFFGSGTQLSVL.

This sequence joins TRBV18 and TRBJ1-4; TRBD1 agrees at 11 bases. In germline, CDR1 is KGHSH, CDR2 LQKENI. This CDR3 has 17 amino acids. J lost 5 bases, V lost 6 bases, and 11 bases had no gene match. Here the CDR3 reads CASSRGQGVLSNEKLFF. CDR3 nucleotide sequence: TGTGCCAGCTCCCGGGGACAGGGGGTGCTATCAAATGAAAAACTGTTTTTT.

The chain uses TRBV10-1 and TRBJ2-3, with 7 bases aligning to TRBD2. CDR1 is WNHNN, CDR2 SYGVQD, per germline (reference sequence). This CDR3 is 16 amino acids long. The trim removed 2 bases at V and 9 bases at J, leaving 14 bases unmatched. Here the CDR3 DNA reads TGCGCCAGCAGTGAGCCGAAATCGGGAGGTGGTTACACGCAGTATTTT. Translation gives CASSEPKSGGGYTQYF.

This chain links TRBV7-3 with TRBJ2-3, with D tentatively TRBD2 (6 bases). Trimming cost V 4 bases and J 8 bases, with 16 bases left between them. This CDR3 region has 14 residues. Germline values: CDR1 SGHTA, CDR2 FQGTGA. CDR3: CASSSTPEEGTQYF. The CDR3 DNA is TGTGCCAGCAGCTCCACCCCCGAGGAGGGTACGCAGTATTTT. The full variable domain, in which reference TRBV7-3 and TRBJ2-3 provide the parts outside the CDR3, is GAGVSQTPSNKVTEKGKYVELRCDPISGHTALYWYRQSLGQGPEFLIYFQGTGAADDSGLPNDRFFAVRPEGSVSTLKIQRTERGDSAVYLCASSSTPEEGTQYFGPGTRLTVL.

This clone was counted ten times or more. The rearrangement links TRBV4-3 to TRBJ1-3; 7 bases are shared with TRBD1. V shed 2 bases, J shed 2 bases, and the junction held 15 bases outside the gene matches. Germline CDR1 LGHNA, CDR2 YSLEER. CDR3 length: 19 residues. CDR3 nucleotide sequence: TGCGCCAGCAGCCAAAGTCCTACAGGGGATAATTTGCCTGGAAACACCATATATTTT. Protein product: CASSQSPTGDNLPGNTIYF.

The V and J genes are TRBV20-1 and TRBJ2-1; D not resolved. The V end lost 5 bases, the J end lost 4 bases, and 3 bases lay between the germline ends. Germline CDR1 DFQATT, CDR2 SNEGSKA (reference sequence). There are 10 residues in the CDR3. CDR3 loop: CSAEYNEQFF. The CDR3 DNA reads TGCAGTGCTGAGTACAATGAGCAGTTCTTC.

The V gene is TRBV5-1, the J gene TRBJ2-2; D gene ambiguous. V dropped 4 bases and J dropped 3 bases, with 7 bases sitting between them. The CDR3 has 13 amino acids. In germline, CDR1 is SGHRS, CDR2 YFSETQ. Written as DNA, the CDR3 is TGCGCCAGCAGCCTAAGCGACACCGGGGAGCTGTTTTTT. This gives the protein CASSLSDTGELFF.

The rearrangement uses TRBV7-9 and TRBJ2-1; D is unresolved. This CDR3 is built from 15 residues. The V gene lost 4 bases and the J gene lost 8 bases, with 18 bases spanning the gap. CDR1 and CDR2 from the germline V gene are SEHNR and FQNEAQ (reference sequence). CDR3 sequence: CASSSAQFQVDEQFF. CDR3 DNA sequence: TGTGCCAGCAGCTCCGCCCAGTTTCAGGTGGATGAGCAGTTCTTC.

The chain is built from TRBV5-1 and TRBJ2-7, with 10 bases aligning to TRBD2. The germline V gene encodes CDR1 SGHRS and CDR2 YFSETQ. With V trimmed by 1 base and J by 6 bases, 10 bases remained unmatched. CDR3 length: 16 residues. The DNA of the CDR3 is TGCGCCAGCAGCTTGTACAGCGGGAGGGCCGCGCGCGAGCAGTACTTC. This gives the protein CASSLYSGRAAREQYF.

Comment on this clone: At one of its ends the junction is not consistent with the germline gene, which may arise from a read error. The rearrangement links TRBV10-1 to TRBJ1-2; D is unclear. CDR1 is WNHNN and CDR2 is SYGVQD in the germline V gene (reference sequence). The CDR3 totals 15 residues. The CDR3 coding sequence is TGCGCCAGCAGGCCGGAGGGTCGAGCTAACTATGGCTACCCCTTC. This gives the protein CASRPEGRANYGYPF.

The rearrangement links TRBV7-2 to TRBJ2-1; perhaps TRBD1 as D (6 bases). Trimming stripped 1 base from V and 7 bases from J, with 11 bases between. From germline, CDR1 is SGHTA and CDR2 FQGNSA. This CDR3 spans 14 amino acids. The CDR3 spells CASSLGQAGNEQFF. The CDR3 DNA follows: TGTGCCAGCAGCTTAGGACAGGCTGGGAATGAGCAGTTCTTC.

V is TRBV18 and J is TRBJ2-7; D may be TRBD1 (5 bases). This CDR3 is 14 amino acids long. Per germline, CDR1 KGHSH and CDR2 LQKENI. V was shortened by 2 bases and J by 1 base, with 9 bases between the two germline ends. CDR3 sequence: CASSPTGNSYEQYF. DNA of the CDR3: TGTGCCAGCTCACCAACAGGCAATTCCTACGAGCAGTACTTC.

CDR3 DNA: TGTGCCAGCAGCCCTAGGTCGGGCTCTAGCGGGATAACCTACGAGCAGTACTTC. Protein product: CASSPRSGSSGITYEQYF. The chain recombines TRBV7-3 with TRBJ2-7; 9 nucleotides match TRBD2. The CDR3 length is 18 residues. Losses at the gene ends were 5 bases for V and 2 bases for J; bases not matched to a gene: 16. Germline CDR1 and CDR2: SGHTA and FQGTGA.

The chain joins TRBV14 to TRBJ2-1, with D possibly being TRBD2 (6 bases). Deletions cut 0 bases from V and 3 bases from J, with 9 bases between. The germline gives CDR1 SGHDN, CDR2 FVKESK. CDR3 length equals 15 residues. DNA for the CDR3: TGTGCCAGCAGCCAAGATTTCGGGAGCTACAATGAGCAGTTCTTC. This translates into CASSQDFGSYNEQFF. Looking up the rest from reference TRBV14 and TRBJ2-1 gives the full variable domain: EAGVTQFPSHSVIEKGQTVTLRCDPISGHDNLYWYRRVMGKEIKFLLHFVKESKQDESGMPNNRFLAERTGGTYSTLKVQPAELEDSGVYFCASSQDFGSYNEQFFGPGTRLTVL.

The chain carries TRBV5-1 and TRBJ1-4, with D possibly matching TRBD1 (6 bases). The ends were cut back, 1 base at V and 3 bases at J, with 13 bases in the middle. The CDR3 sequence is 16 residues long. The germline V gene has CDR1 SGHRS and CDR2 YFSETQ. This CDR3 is CASSLFGGPSNEKLFF. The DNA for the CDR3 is TGCGCCAGCAGCTTGTTCGGGGGGCCGTCTAATGAAAAACTGTTTTTT.

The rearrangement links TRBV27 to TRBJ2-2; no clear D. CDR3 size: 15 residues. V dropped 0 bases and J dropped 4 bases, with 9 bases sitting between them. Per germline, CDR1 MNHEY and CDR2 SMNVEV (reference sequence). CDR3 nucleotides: TGTGCCAGCAGTTTATCCCCTAGACCCACCGGGGAGCTGTTTTTT. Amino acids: CASSLSPRPTGELFF.

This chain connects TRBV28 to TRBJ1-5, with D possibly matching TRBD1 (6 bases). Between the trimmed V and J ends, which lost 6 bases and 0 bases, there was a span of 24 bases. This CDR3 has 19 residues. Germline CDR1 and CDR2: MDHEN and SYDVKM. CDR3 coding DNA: TGTGCCAGCAGCTCATCCGCCCACGGGACAACCTATAGCAATCAGCCCCAGCATTTT. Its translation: CASSSSAHGTTYSNQPQHF.

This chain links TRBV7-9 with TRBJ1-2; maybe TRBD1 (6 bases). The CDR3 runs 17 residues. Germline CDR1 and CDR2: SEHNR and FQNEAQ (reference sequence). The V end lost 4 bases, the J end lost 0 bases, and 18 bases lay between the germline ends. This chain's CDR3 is CASSSSGHLLANYGYTF. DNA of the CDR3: TGTGCCAGCAGCTCATCGGGACACCTGTTAGCTAACTATGGCTACACCTTC.